This T cell receptor (beta chain) emerged from a study of beta chain features in type 1 diabetes. Study-wide results and limits: A potential PCR bias toward shorter templates would be equal in patient and control samples. TCRB CDR3s were moderately but significantly shorter in Type 1 diabetes patients in all four CD4+ subsets.

Isolated RNA was reverse transcribed in full, so expressed TCRB transcripts were sequenced. The assay was immunoSEQ multiplex PCR, and TCRdb's table has in-frame clones only and misses some. The table lists almost 350,000 clones, around 9.3% of them singletons. On this clone itself: Its cognate antigen is unknown.

The CDR3 loop spans 18 amino acids. The V gene lost 5 bases and the J gene lost 8 bases, with 29 bases spanning the gap. CDR1 is SEHNR, CDR2 FQNEAQ, per germline (reference sequence). The sample consisted of central memory CD4+ T cells from blood. The TCR sequence derives from a man aged 30-40 years with type 1 diabetes. V gene TRBV7-9 combines with J gene TRBJ2-3; no clear D. CDR3 residues: CASSPFKGPLNAHGTQYF. The CDR3 bases are TGTGCCAGCAGCCCTTTCAAAGGACCCCTTAACGCACACGGTACGCAGTATTTT.